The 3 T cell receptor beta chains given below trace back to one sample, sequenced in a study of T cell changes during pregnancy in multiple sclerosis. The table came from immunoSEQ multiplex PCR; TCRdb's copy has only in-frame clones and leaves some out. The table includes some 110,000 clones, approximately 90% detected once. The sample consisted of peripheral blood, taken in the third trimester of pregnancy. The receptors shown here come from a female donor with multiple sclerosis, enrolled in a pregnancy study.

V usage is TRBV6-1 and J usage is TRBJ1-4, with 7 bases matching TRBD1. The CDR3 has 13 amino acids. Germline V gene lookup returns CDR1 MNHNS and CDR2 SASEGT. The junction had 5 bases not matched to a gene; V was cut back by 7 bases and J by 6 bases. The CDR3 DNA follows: TGTGCCAGCAACCGGGACAGTGATGAAAAACTGTTTTTT. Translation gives CASNRDSDEKLFF.

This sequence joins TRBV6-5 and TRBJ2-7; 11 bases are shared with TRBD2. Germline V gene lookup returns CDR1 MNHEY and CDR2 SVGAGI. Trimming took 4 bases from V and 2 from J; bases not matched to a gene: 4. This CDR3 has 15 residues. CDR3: CASSLAGGSTYEQYF. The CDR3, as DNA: TGTGCCAGCAGTTTAGCGGGAGGGTCAACCTACGAGCAGTACTTC.

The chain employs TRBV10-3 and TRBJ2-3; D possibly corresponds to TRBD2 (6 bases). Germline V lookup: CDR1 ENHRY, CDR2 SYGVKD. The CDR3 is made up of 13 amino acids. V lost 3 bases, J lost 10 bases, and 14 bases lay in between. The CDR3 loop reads CAISEASVSSQYF. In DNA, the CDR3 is TGTGCCATCAGTGAAGCTAGCGTTTCCTCGCAGTATTTT.